This T cell receptor (beta chain) was sequenced for a study of cytomegalovirus exposure and HLA in healthy donors. This clone was picked up one time. Trimming pared 7 bases from V and 6 bases from J, leaving 18 bases between. The germline gives CDR1 SNHLY, CDR2 FYNNEI. This CDR3 region has 15 residues. 60 Vbeta and 13 Jbeta primers were used in PCR. Profiling relied on immunoSEQ multiplex PCR, and the TCRdb table lists in-frame clones only, not all of them. Seen here are about 150,000 clones, less than 90% observed once, and the top ten hold about 2.5%. V usage is TRBV2 and J usage is TRBJ1-4, with D maybe TRBD1 (5 bases). This TCR came from a boy younger than 10 in good health and CMV-seronegative. Sequenced material: PBMCs. The CDR3 loop reads CASKISGGGYEKLFF. In nucleotides, the CDR3 is TGTGCCAGCAAAATATCCGGGGGGGGATATGAAAAACTGTTTTTT.